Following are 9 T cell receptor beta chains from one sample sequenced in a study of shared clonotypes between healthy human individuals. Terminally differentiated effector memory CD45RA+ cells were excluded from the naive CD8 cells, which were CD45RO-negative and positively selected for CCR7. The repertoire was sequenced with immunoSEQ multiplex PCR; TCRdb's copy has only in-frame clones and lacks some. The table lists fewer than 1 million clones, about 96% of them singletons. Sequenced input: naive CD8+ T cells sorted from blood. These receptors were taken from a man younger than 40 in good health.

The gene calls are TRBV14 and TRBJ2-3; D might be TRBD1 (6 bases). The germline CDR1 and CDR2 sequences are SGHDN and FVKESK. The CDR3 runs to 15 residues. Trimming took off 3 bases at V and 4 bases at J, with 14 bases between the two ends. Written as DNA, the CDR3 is TGTGCCAGCAGCCACAGGGGCCAGGCCCCAGATACGCAGTATTTT. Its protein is CASSHRGQAPDTQYF. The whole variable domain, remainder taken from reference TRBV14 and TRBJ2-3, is EAGVTQFPSHSVIEKGQTVTLRCDPISGHDNLYWYRRVMGKEIKFLLHFVKESKQDESGMPNNRFLAERTGGTYSTLKVQPAELEDSGVYFCASSHRGQAPDTQYFGPGTRLTVL.

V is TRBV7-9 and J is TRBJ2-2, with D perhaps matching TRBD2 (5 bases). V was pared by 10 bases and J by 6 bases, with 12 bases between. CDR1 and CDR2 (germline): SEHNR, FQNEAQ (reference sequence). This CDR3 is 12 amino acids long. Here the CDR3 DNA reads TGTGCCATAGACCGGGAATCCGGGGAGCTGTTTTTT. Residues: CAIDRESGELFF.

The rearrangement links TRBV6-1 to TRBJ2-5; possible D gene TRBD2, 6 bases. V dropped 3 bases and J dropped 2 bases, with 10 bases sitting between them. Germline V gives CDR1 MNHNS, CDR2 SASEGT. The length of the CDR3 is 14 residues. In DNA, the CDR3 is TGTGCCAGCAGTGATATGGCGGGACAAGAGACCCAGTACTTC. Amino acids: CASSDMAGQETQYF.

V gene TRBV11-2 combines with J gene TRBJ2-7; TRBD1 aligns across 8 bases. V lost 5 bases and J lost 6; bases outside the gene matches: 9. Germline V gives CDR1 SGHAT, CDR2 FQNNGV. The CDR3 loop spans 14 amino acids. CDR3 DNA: TGTGCCAGCAGCGACCGCAGGGGGCGTTTCGAGCAGTACTTC. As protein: CASSDRRGRFEQYF.

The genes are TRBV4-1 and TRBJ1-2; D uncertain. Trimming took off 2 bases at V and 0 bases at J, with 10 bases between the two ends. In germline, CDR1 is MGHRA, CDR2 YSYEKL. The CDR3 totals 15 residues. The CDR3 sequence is CASSQIIPANYGYTF. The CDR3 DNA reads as TGCGCCAGCAGCCAAATCATTCCCGCTAACTATGGCTACACCTTC.

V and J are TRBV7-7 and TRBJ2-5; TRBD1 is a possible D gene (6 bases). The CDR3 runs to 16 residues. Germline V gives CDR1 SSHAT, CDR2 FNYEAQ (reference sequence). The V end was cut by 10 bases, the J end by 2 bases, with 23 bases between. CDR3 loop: CATAPIITGMQETQYF. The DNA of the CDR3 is TGTGCCACTGCGCCCATCATTACAGGGATGCAAGAGACCCAGTACTTC. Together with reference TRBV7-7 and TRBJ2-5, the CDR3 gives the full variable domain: GAGVSQSPRYKVTKRGQDVTLRCDPISSHATLYWYQQALGQGPEFLTYFNYEAQPDKSGLPSDRFSAERPEGSISTLTIQRTEQRDSAMYRCATAPIITGMQETQYFGPGTRLLVL.

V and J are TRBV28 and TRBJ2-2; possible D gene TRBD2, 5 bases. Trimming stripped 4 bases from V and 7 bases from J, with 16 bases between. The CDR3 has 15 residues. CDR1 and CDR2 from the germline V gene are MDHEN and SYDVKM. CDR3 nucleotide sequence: TGTGCCAGCAGTTCAACCACCACAGCGGTCGGGGAGCTGTTTTTT. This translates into CASSSTTTAVGELFF.

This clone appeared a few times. The CDR3 region is CASATVSSYNEQFF. In DNA form, the CDR3 reads TGTGCCAGCGCAACAGTTAGCTCCTACAATGAGCAGTTCTTC. This chain links TRBV6-5 with TRBJ2-1; D call uncertain. Germline V lookup: CDR1 MNHEY, CDR2 SVGAGI. The V gene lost 8 bases and the J gene lost 0 bases, with 11 bases spanning the gap. The CDR3 is 14 amino acids.

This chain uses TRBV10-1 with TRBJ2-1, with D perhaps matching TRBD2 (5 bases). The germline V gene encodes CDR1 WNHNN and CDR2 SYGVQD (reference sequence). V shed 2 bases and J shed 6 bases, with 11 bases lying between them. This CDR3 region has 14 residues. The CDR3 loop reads CASSEIPEGNEQFF. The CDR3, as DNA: TGCGCCAGCAGTGAGATACCCGAGGGCAATGAGCAGTTCTTC.